Included here is one T cell receptor (beta chain) sequence, with context. The study ran its PCR with 60 Vbeta and 13 Jbeta primers. Profiling relied on immunoSEQ multiplex PCR, and the TCRdb table lists in-frame clones only, not all of them. The sample includes 150,000 to 200,000 clones, approximately 80% of them seen just once. This specimen belongs to a study of cytomegalovirus exposure and HLA in healthy donors. From germline, CDR1 is SGHDN and CDR2 FVKESK. V was clipped by 5 bases and J by 1 base, with 18 bases between them. CDR3 length: 17 amino acids. This chain uses TRBV14 with TRBJ1-5, with unresolved D. The clonotype was recovered from a woman aged 40 to 55 in good health and CMV-seronegative. The sequencing input was PBMCs. The CDR3 nucleotides read TGTGCCAGCAGCAGGGAAAGAGGGCATCAGAGCAATCAGCCCCAGCATTTT. Protein sequence: CASSRERGHQSNQPQHF.